The clone carrying this T cell receptor (beta chain) occurred many times. Its target is unknown. Via MiXCR, TCRdb re-called the 5' RACE reads, giving one row per CDR3 protein. The data contain 40,000 or so distinct CDR3 sequences, around 5.7% of them singletons. Germline values: CDR1 MDHEN, CDR2 SYDVKM. Between the trimmed V and J ends, which lost 5 bases and 7 bases, there was a span of 17 bases. This CDR3 is built from 14 residues. This entry comes from a study of early T cells in non-severe SARS-CoV-2 infection. On the study more broadly: Sequencing of bulk RNA from unsorted whole blood was done, without chain pairing. Points from the study as a whole: Clonotype matching in VDJdb favored anti-spike CD8 responses and did not capture private and CD4 specificities.

The receptor was isolated from an adult who was a healthcare worker with PCR-confirmed SARS-CoV-2 infection or an uninfected control (not recorded which). The material sequenced was whole blood. The V call is TRBV28, the J call TRBJ1-2; D gene ambiguous. For the CDR3, the DNA is TGTGCCAGCAGTCGTCCGCCGGGAGAAGGTGGCTACACCTTC. This codes for CASSRPPGEGGYTF.